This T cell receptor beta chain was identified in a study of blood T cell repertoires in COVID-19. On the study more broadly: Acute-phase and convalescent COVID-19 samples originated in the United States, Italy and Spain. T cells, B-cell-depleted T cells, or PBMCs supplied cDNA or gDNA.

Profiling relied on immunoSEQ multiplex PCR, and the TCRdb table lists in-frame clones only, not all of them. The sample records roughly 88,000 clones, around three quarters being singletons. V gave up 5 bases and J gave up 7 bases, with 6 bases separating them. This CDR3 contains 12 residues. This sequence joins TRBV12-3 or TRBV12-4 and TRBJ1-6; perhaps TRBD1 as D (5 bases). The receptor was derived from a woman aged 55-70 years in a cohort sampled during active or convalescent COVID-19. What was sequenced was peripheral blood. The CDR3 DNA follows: TGTGCCAGCAGTCCAGGGAATTCACCCCTCCACTTT. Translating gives CASSPGNSPLHF.